A selection of T cell receptor beta chains follows, all from one sample in a study of beta chain features in type 1 diabetes. This table comes from immunoSEQ multiplex PCR, and its TCRdb copy is limited to in-frame clones, with some not included. Of under 450,000 clones in the sample, about 16% were seen once. The sample taken for sequencing was naive CD4+ T cells from blood. Receptor source: a young woman in good health. Both conserved end residues are part of each CDR3. A D gene is named only where the DNA matches it firmly. The size of a clone is reported for some rows only, either as once, few or many, or as a class for expanded clones.

len | d_gene | abundance | j_gene | v_gene | CDR3aa | CDR3nt
13 | . | few | TRBJ2-7 | TRBV27 | CASSSLSSYEQYF | TGTGCCAGCAGTTCTCTCAGCTCCTACGAGCAGTACTTC
16 | TRBD2 | . | TRBJ2-5 | TRBV5-4 | CASSQPSGRAGETQYF | TGTGCCAGCAGCCAACCTAGCGGGAGGGCCGGGGAGACCCAGTACTTC
12 | . | . | TRBJ1-4 | TRBV7-9 | CASSSLNEKLFF | TGTGCCAGCAGCTCCCTTAATGAAAAACTGTTTTTT
14 | TRBD1 | few | TRBJ2-6 | TRBV19 | CASNRGTGANVLTF | TGTGCCAGCAACAGGGGGACTGGGGCCAACGTCCTGACTTTC
19 | TRBD2 | . | TRBJ2-2 | TRBV30 | CAWERTWGLAGGPTGELFF | TGTGCCTGGGAAAGGACCTGGGGACTAGCGGGAGGGCCGACCGGGGAGCTGTTTTTT
16 | TRBD1 | . | TRBJ1-5 | TRBV19 | CASTRTGGLPNQPQHF | TGTGCCAGTACTCGGACAGGGGGCTTGCCCAATCAGCCCCAGCATTTT
16 | TRBD1 | . | TRBJ2-7 | TRBV5-6 | CASSLVRTGLAYEQYF | TGTGCCAGCAGCTTGGTCCGGACAGGATTAGCCTACGAGCAGTACTTC
13 | . | . | TRBJ1-4 | TRBV14 | CASSQVVGEKLFF | TGTGCCAGCAGCCAAGTGGTGGGCGAAAAACTGTTTTTT
15 | TRBD2 | . | TRBJ2-7 | TRBV15 | CATSSRLAGVYEQYF | TGTGCCACCAGCTCACGACTAGCGGGAGTGTACGAGCAGTACTTC
13 | TRBD1 | . | TRBJ1-1 | TRBV7-9 | CASSAQGDTEAFF | TGTGCCAGCAGCGCACAGGGGGACACTGAAGCTTTCTTT
13 | . | few | TRBJ1-5 | TRBV6-5 | CASRGGIRQPQHF | TGTGCCAGCAGAGGGGGAATACGGCAGCCCCAGCATTTT
14 | . | . | TRBJ2-4 | TRBV6-5 | CASSYNRDPNIQYF | TGTGCCAGCAGTTACAACAGGGATCCTAACATTCAGTACTTC
15 | . | . | TRBJ2-1 | TRBV30 | CAWSVGRAGYNEQFF | TGTGCCTGGAGTGTCGGGAGAGCAGGTTACAATGAGCAGTTCTTC
16 | TRBD1 | . | TRBJ2-7 | TRBV28 | CASTPPRDRGSNEQYF | TGTGCCAGCACCCCTCCTCGGGACAGGGGTAGTAACGAGCAGTACTTC
15 | TRBD2 | . | TRBJ2-7 | TRBV6-5 | CASARDGRGLYEQYF | TGTGCCAGCGCCCGAGACGGGAGGGGTCTCTACGAGCAGTACTTC
17 | TRBD1 | . | TRBJ2-1 | TRBV7-9 | CASRPAPQGDPHNEQFF | TGTGCCAGCAGACCGGCCCCTCAGGGGGACCCCCACAATGAGCAGTTCTTC
18 | TRBD2 | few | TRBJ2-1 | TRBV4-3 | CASSQGDWGAGESHEQFF | TGCGCCAGCAGCCAAGGTGACTGGGGAGCGGGAGAGTCCCATGAGCAGTTCTTC
16 | . | few | TRBJ1-1 | TRBV18 | CASSPSQSRLNTEAFF | TGTGCCAGCTCACCTAGCCAAAGCAGATTGAACACTGAAGCTTTCTTT
12 | . | few | TRBJ1-1 | TRBV11-2 | CASSLGQLEAFF | TGTGCCAGCAGCTTAGGACAGCTTGAAGCTTTCTTT
16 | TRBD1 | few | TRBJ2-7 | TRBV7-9 | CASSALIDRGLREQYF | TGTGCCAGCAGCGCCCTTATTGACAGGGGGCTTCGGGAGCAGTACTTC
13 | TRBD1 | few | TRBJ2-5 | TRBV7-2 | CASTKRGQETQYF | TGTGCCAGCACCAAGAGGGGGCAGGAGACCCAGTACTTC
15 | TRBD2 | few | TRBJ2-1 | TRBV15 | CATSRDWTSGNEQFF | TGTGCCACCAGCAGAGATTGGACTAGCGGCAATGAGCAGTTCTTC
13 | TRBD1 | . | TRBJ1-4 | TRBV25-1 | CASSKQGNEKLFF | TGTGCCAGCAGTAAACAGGGGAATGAAAAACTGTTTTTT
14 | TRBD1 | few | TRBJ2-2 | TRBV29-1 | CSVYGTGNTGELFF | TGCAGCGTTTACGGGACAGGGAACACCGGGGAGCTGTTTTTT
14 | . | . | TRBJ2-3 | TRBV29-1 | CSVEDVSIGGTQYF | TGCAGCGTTGAAGATGTTTCGATAGGGGGTACGCAGTATTTT
14 | . | few | TRBJ2-7 | TRBV29-1 | CSARGAGDPYEQYF | TGCAGCGCCAGAGGAGCCGGGGATCCCTACGAGCAGTACTTC
15 | . | few | TRBJ2-1 | TRBV18 | CASSPGTLRGDEQFF | TGTGCCAGCTCACCCGGGACTCTTCGGGGAGATGAGCAGTTCTTC
12 | TRBD1 | few | TRBJ2-7 | TRBV28 | CASGGQVYEQYF | TGTGCCAGCGGGGGACAGGTCTACGAGCAGTACTTC
13 | . | . | TRBJ1-1 | TRBV19 | CASRISGNTEAFF | TGTGCCAGTAGGATATCGGGGAACACTGAAGCTTTCTTT
15 | TRBD2 | few | TRBJ2-5 | TRBV7-6 | CASSPLLAGQETQYF | TGTGCCAGCAGCCCCTTACTAGCGGGACAAGAGACCCAGTACTTC
15 | TRBD1 | . | TRBJ2-2 | TRBV6-1 | CASRAQGVNTGELFF | TGTGCCAGCAGGGCCCAGGGGGTCAACACCGGGGAGCTGTTTTTT
18 | TRBD2 | . | TRBJ2-7 | TRBV28 | CASSPGTSGRAISYEQYF | TGTGCCAGCAGCCCCGGGACTAGCGGGAGGGCCATCTCCTACGAGCAGTACTTC
14 | TRBD1 | few | TRBJ2-7 | TRBV28 | CASSFTGGRYEQYF | TGTGCCAGCAGTTTCACAGGGGGCAGGTACGAGCAGTACTTC
16 | TRBD2 | . | TRBJ2-2 | TRBV5-6 | CASSLDGLAGTGELFF | TGTGCCAGCAGCTTGGACGGACTAGCGGGAACGGGGGAGCTGTTTTTT
15 | TRBD1 | . | TRBJ2-7 | TRBV9 | CASSASGTGGYEQYF | TGTGCCAGCAGCGCATCCGGGACAGGGGGTTACGAGCAGTACTTC
13 | TRBD1 | few | TRBJ1-2 | TRBV7-3 | CASSSQGSYGYTF | TGTGCCAGCAGCTCACAGGGGAGCTATGGCTACACCTTC
17 | . | few | TRBJ2-2 | TRBV5-1 | CASSLRGQRQNTGELFF | TGCGCCAGCAGCTTGAGAGGACAGAGACAGAACACCGGGGAGCTGTTTTTT
14 | TRBD1 | few | TRBJ2-5 | TRBV11-2 | CASSLRGLVGTQYF | TGTGCCAGCAGTCTCAGGGGGCTAGTTGGGACCCAGTACTTC
15 | . | few | TRBJ1-5 | TRBV5-1 | CASSPGLSSNQPQHF | TGCGCCAGCAGCCCAGGTTTAAGTTCCAATCAGCCCCAGCATTTT
16 | TRBD2 | . | TRBJ2-3 | TRBV13 | CASSYAGVSVTDTQYF | TGTGCCAGCAGCTACGCGGGAGTCAGTGTAACAGATACGCAGTATTTT
14 | . | . | TRBJ2-7 | TRBV6-1 | CASSYPTSSYEQYF | TGTGCCAGCAGCTATCCGACTAGCTCCTACGAGCAGTACTTC
17 | . | . | TRBJ2-1 | TRBV4-1 | CASSRSGSTSSYNEQFF | TGCGCCAGCAGCCGCTCAGGGTCTACAAGCTCCTACAATGAGCAGTTCTTC
12 | TRBD2 | . | TRBJ2-3 | TRBV30 | CALAGGTDTQYF | TGTGCCCTAGCGGGAGGCACAGATACGCAGTATTTT
10 | . | few | TRBJ2-1 | TRBV28 | CATFGYEQFF | TGTGCCACCTTCGGTTATGAGCAGTTCTTC
15 | TRBD2 | few | TRBJ2-2 | TRBV29-1 | CSVVGLAENTGELFF | TGCAGCGTTGTAGGGCTAGCGGAAAACACCGGGGAGCTGTTTTTT
13 | TRBD1 | . | TRBJ1-3 | TRBV30 | CACPDRAGNTIYF | TGTGCCTGCCCCGACAGGGCTGGAAACACCATATATTTT
12 | TRBD2 | few | TRBJ2-1 | TRBV27 | CASSTPGGEQFF | TGTGCCAGCAGTACACCGGGAGGAGAGCAGTTCTTC
16 | . | . | TRBJ2-2 | TRBV6-1 | CASSVLYRENSGELFF | TGTGCCAGCAGTGTGCTCTACAGGGAAAACTCCGGGGAGCTGTTTTTT